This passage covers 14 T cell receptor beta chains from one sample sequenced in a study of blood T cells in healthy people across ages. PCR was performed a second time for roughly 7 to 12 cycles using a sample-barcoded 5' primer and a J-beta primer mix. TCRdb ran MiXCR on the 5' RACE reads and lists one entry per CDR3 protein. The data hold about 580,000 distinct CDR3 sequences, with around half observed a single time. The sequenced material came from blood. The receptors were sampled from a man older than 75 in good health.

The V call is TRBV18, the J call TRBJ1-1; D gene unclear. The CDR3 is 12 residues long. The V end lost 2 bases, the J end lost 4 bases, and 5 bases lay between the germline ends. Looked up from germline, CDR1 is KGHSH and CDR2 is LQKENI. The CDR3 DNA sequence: TGTGCCAGCTCACCAGATGGCACTGAAGCTTTCTTT. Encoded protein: CASSPDGTEAFF.

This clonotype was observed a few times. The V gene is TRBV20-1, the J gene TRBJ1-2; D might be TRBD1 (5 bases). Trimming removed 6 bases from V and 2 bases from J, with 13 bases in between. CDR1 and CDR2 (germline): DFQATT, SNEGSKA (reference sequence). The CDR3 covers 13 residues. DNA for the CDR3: TGCAGTGCCCCTCAGGACACGAACTATGGCTACACCTTC. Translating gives CSAPQDTNYGYTF.

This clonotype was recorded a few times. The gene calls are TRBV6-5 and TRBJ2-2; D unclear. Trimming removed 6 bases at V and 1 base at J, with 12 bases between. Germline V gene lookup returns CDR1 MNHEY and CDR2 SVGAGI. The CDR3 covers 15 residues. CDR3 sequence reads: CASSRTHLNTGELFF. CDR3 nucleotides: TGTGCCAGCAGCCGAACTCATTTGAACACCGGGGAGCTGTTTTTT.

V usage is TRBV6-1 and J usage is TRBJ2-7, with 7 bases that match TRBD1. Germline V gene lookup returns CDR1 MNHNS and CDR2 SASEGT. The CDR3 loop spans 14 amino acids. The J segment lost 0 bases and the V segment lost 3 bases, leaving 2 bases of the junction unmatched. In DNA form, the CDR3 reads TGTGCCAGCAGTGACTCAGGGGGCTCCTACGAGCAGTACTTC. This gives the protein CASSDSGGSYEQYF.

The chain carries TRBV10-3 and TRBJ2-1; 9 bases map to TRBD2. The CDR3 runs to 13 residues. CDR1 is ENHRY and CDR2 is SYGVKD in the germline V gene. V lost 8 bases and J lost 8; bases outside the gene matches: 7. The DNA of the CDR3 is TGTGCCATCGGAGTAGCGGGAGAGGATGAGCAGTTCTTC. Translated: CAIGVAGEDEQFF.

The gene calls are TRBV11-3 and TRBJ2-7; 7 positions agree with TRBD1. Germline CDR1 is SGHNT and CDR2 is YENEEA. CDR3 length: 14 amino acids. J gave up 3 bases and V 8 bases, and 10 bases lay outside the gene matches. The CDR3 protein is CASPDRVPSYEQYF. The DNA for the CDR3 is TGTGCCAGCCCTGACAGGGTTCCCAGCTACGAGCAGTACTTC.

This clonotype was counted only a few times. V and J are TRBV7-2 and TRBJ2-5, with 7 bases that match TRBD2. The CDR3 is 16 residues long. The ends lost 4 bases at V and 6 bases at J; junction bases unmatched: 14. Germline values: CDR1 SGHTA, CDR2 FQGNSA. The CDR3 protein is CASSSQVAGGSQTQYF. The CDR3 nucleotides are TGTGCCAGCAGCTCCCAGGTTGCTGGCGGGAGTCAGACCCAGTACTTC.

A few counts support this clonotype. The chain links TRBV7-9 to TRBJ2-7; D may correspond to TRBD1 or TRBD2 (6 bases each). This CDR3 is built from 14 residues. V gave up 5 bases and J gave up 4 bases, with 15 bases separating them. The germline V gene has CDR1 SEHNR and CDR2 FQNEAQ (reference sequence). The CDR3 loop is CASSRQEGLYEQYF. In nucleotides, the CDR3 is TGTGCCAGCAGCCGACAGGAGGGGTTGTACGAGCAGTACTTC.

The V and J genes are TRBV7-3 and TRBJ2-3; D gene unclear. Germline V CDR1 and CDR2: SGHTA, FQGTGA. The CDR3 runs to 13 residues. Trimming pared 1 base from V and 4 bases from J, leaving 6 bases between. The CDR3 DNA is TGTGCCAGCAGCTTAAGGTTCCCAGATACGCAGTATTTT. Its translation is CASSLRFPDTQYF.

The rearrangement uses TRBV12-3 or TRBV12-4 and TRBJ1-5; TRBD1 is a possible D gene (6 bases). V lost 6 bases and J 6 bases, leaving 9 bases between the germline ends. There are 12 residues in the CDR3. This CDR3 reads CASSRDTQPQHF. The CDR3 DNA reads TGTGCCAGCAGCCGGGACACTCAGCCCCAGCATTTT.

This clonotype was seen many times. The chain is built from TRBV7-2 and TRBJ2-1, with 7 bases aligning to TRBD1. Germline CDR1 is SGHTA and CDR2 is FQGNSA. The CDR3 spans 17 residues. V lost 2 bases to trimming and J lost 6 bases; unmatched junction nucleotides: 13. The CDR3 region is CASSLFPRQGLRNEQFF. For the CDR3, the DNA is TGTGCCAGCAGCTTATTCCCCAGACAGGGCCTCCGCAATGAGCAGTTCTTC.

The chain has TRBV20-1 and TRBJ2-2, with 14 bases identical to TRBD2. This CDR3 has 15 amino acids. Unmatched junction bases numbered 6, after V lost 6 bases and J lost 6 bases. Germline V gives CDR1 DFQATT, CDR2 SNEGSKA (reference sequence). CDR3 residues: CSARTSGRLSGELFF. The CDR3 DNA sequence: TGCAGTGCAAGGACTAGCGGGAGGTTGTCCGGGGAGCTGTTTTTT.

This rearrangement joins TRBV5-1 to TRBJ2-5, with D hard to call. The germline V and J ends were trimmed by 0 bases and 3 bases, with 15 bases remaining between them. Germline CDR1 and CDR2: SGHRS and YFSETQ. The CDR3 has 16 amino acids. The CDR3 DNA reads TGCGCCAGCAGCTTGGACAGCGCGGCGGATAAAGAGACCCAGTACTTC. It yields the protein CASSLDSAADKETQYF.

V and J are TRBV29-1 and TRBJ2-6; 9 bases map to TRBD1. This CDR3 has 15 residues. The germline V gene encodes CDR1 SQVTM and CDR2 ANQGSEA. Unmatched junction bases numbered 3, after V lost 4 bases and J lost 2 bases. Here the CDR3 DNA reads TGCAGCGTTGGACAGGGGGGACCTGGGGCCAACGTCCTGACTTTC. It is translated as CSVGQGGPGANVLTF.